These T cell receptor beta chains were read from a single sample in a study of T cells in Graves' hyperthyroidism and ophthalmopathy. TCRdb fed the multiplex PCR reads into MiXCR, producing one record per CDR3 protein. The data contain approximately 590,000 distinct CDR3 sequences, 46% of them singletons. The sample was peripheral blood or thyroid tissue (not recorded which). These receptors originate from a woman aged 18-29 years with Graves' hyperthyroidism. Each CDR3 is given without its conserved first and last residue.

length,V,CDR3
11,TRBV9,ASSVGSGAEAF
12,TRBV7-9,ASSVDSSTGELF
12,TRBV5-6,ASSRVLRNTEAF
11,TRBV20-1,SARRGERKTQY
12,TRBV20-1,SASSAVPSYEQY
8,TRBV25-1,ASTKGTQY
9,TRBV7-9,ARTSGRTQY
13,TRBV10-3,AISAETGFSDEQY
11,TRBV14,ASSQDRRSGYT
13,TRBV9,ASSVGAGGPYEQY
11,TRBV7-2,ASGADVHGELF
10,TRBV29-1,SVRGRGIEQY
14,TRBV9,ASSQRGPSGIYEQY
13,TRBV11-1,ASSQRQGGANVLT
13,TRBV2,ASSERLYSGNTIY
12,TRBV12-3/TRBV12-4,ASSFGRGLSGYT
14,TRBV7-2,ASSHAGARGNQPQH
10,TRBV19,ASSMGITEAF
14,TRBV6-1,ASSETLFVGKNGYT
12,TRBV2,ATHGGTSNQPQH
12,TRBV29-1,SVEAGHANYEQY
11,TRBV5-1,ASSNLKDTEAF
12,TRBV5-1,ASSLTVSASPLH
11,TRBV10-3,ASSEQLPDEQY
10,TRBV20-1,SARGRTYEQY
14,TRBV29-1,SVEVTTVAGANVLT
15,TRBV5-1,ASSLGDRAGAGNTIY
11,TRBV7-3,ASSPDTGEKLF
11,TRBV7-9,ASSPDTGVEQY
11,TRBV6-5,ASSYREDYGYT
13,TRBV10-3,AIRDWTGPIYGYT
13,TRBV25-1,ASSYGDRVEEELF
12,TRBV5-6,ASSLGFLNQPQH
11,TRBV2,ASGGASWETQY
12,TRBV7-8,ASSFGHSNQPQH